A single sample gave rise to the 10 T cell receptor beta chains below, sequenced in a study of T cells after yellow fever vaccination. TCRdb independently ran MiXCR on the 5' RACE reads; one entry per CDR3 protein. The sample carries some 600,000 distinct CDR3 sequences, less than 20% recorded once. The specimen comprised PBMCs, sampled 4 to 6 days after the first yellow fever vaccination. Source of these receptors: a man aged 18 to 29 who received the YFV17D yellow fever vaccine.

The rearrangement joins TRBV7-2 to TRBJ2-1; a possible D gene is TRBD1 (5 bases). The CDR3 runs to 15 residues. Germline V CDR1 and CDR2: SGHTA, FQGNSA. V lost 2 bases to trimming and J lost 7 bases, with 15 bases between them. DNA for the CDR3: TGTGCCAGCAGCTTAATGGCAGGGCGTGAAAATGAGCAGTTCTTC. Translating it yields CASSLMAGRENEQFF. Drawing the rest from reference TRBV7-2 and TRBJ2-1, the complete variable domain is GAGVSQSPSNKVTEKGKDVELRCDPISGHTALYWYRQSLGQGLEFLIYFQGNSAPDKSGLPSDRFSAERTGGSVSTLTIQRTQQEDSAVYLCASSLMAGRENEQFFGPGTRLTVL.

The genes are TRBV5-1 and TRBJ1-6, with D perhaps matching TRBD1 (6 bases). Germline V gives CDR1 SGHRS, CDR2 YFSETQ. CDR3 length equals 16 residues. Trimming cost V 0 bases and J 6 bases, with 13 bases left between them. CDR3 sequence (DNA): TGCGCCAGCAGCTTGGTGTGGGGGGCGCTTAATTCACCCCTCCACTTT. It is translated as CASSLVWGALNSPLHF. The entire variable domain, with the rest obtained from reference TRBV5-1 and TRBJ1-6, is as follows: KAGVTQTPRYLIKTRGQQVTLSCSPISGHRSVSWYQQTPGQGLQFLFEYFSETQRNKGNFPGRFSGRQFSNSRSEMNVSTLELGDSALYLCASSLVWGALNSPLHFGNGTRLTVT.

This clonotype was counted ten times or more. The rearrangement uses TRBV29-1 and TRBJ2-2; TRBD1 matches at 9 bases. After removal of 4 bases from V and 7 bases from J, the junction contained 7 bases not matched to a gene. Germline V CDR1 and CDR2: SQVTM, ANQGSEA. The CDR3 length is 14 residues. The CDR3 loop reads CSVVKGQGRGELFF. CDR3 DNA sequence: TGCAGCGTTGTAAAGGGACAGGGCCGCGGGGAGCTGTTTTTT.

This clonotype was counted a few times. The J gene is TRBJ1-6, the V gene TRBV6-1, with 10 bases lining up with TRBD1. The CDR3 has 15 residues. Germline-derived CDR1 and CDR2 are MNHNS and SASEGT. V gave up 7 bases and J gave up 7 bases; unmatched junction bases: 7. CDR3 bases: TGTGCCAGCAAAAGACAGGGGGCCGGGAATTCACCCCTCCACTTT. Translation gives CASKRQGAGNSPLHF.

V usage is TRBV7-8 and J usage is TRBJ1-5; D gene ambiguous. CDR1 and CDR2 (germline): SGHVS, FQNEAQ. V lost 5 bases, J lost 9 bases, and 14 bases lay in between. The CDR3 is 13 residues long. The CDR3 here is CASSQDHGAPQHF. As DNA, the CDR3 is TGTGCCAGCAGCCAGGACCACGGAGCGCCCCAGCATTTT.

This clonotype was seen only a few times. The V gene is TRBV7-2, the J gene TRBJ1-5, with no clear D. V was pared by 7 bases and J by 3 bases, with 13 bases between. Germline assignment: CDR1 SGHTA and CDR2 FQGNSA. This CDR3 spans 14 amino acids. The CDR3: CASNPDGNNQPQHF. The CDR3 DNA follows: TGTGCCAGCAACCCGGACGGCAACAATCAGCCCCAGCATTTT.

The chain employs TRBV12-3 or TRBV12-4 and TRBJ2-5; 8 nucleotides align to TRBD2. This CDR3 spans 16 amino acids. The V segment lost 8 bases and the J segment 7 bases; nucleotides outside the gene matches: 18. The CDR3 loop is CASLSRNGGALGTQYF. CDR3 nucleotides: TGTGCCAGCCTGTCGAGAAACGGGGGGGCCTTAGGGACCCAGTACTTC.

This clonotype was detected a few times. As DNA, the CDR3 is TGCGCCAGCAGCCAAGACTTCGCAACTAATGAAAAACTGTTTTTT. Amino acid sequence: CASSQDFATNEKLFF. The V call is TRBV4-1, the J call TRBJ1-4; D is uncertain. Germline V gives CDR1 MGHRA, CDR2 YSYEKL. Between the trimmed V and J ends, which lost 0 bases and 0 bases, there was a span of 5 bases. The CDR3 covers 15 residues.

The rearrangement links TRBV5-4 to TRBJ2-7, with D possibly TRBD1 on 5 matching bases. Germline V lookup: CDR1 SGHNT, CDR2 YYREEE (reference sequence). Trimming pared 4 bases from V and 0 bases from J, leaving 17 bases between. The CDR3 covers 16 residues. Here the CDR3 reads CASSLGRPGSSYEQYF. In DNA, the CDR3 is TGTGCCAGCAGCCTGGGTCGTCCAGGGTCCTCCTACGAGCAGTACTTC.

J is TRBJ2-7 and V is TRBV2; 7 nucleotides agree with TRBD2. V was clipped by 11 bases and J by 4 bases; unmatched bases: 2. This CDR3 comprises 10 residues. Germline V CDR1 and CDR2: SNHLY, FYNNEI. CDR3: CAAGEYEQYV. The CDR3 bases are TGTGCCGCGGGAGAGTACGAGCAGTACGTC.